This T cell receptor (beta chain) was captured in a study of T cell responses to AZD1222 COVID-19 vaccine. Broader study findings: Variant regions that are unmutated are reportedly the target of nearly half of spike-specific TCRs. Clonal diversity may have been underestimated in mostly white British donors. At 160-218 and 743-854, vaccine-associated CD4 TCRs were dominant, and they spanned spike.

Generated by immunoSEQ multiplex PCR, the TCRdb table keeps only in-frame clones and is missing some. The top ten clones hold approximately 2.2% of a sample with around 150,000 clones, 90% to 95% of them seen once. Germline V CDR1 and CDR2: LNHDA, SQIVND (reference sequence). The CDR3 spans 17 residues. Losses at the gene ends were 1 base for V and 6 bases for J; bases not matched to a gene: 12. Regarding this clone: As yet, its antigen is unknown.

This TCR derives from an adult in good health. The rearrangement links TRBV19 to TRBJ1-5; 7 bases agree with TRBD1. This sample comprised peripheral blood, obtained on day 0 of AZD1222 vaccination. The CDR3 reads CASSIGTGQRLGQPQHF. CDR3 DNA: TGTGCCAGTAGTATAGGGACGGGACAGAGGCTGGGTCAGCCCCAGCATTTT.